This T cell receptor beta chain is from a study of cytomegalovirus exposure and HLA in healthy donors. The CDR3 contains 16 residues. Per the germline V gene, CDR1 is SGHAT and CDR2 is FQNNGV. Trimming left V 5 bases short and J 0 bases short, with 17 bases between. PCR amplification relied on 60 Vbeta primers (plus 13 Jbeta primers). Assay used: immunoSEQ multiplex PCR; TCRdb lists only in-frame clones, some missing. The sample gives fewer than 85,000 clones, more than 60% of which show up once; approximately 6% is in the top ten. This receptor was obtained from a male donor in good health and CMV-seropositive. This chain uses TRBV11-2 with TRBJ2-7, with a weak D call TRBD2 (6 bases). The material sequenced was PBMCs. This CDR3 is CASSPGTRQSSYEQYF. Written as DNA, the CDR3 is TGTGCCAGCAGCCCCGGGACTCGCCAGAGCTCCTACGAGCAGTACTTC.